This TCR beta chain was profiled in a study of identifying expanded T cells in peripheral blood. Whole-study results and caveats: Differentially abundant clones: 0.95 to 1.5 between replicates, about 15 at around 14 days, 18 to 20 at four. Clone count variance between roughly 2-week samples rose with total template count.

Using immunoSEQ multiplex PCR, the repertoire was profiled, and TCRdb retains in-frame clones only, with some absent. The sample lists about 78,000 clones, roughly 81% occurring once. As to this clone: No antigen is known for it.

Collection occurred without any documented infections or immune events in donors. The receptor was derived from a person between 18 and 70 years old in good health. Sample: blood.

The CDR3 bases are TGCGCCAGCAGCCGCCAGGGCCTGGCTAACTATGGCTACACCTTC. Translation: CASSRQGLANYGYTF. The chain joins TRBV4-1 to TRBJ1-2, with D maybe TRBD1 (5 bases). V shed 4 bases and J shed 0 bases, with 12 bases lying between them. This CDR3 is built from 15 residues. Germline V gene data show CDR1 as MGHRA and CDR2 as YSYEKL.